This T cell receptor beta chain was identified in a study of CD8 T cells in ankylosing spondylitis. A single record per CDR3 protein comes from TCRdb applying MiXCR to the 5' RACE reads. The sample carries some 130,000 distinct CDR3 sequences, 8% to 9% recorded once. Details on this clonotype: What it binds is unknown.

Overall study findings and caveats: Seemingly characteristic of ankylosing spondylitis blood was a TCR beta motif consisting of 7 or 8 highly homologous variants. There were earlier reports of some motif variants in reactive arthritis synovial fluid and blood. Matched ankylosing spondylitis synovial fluid reportedly contained a significantly enriched population of disease-linked clones.

The receptor was derived from a male donor with ankylosing spondylitis. The sample consisted of synovial fluid, either unsorted or a sorted T cell fraction (not recorded which).

The CDR3 region has the DNA TGTGCCAGCAGCTTAAGGCGACAGGTGGGGACCCAGTACTTC. Amino acid sequence: CASSLRRQVGTQYF. The genes are TRBV7-2 and TRBJ2-5; a possible D gene is TRBD1 (6 bases). In germline, CDR1 is SGHTA, CDR2 FQGNSA. Trimming left V 2 bases short and J 7 bases short, with 14 bases between. The CDR3 is 14 residues long.